The rows below give T cell receptor beta chains drawn from one sample of a study of T cell responses to AZD1222 COVID-19 vaccine. Clones were read by immunoSEQ multiplex PCR, and TCRdb kept only the in-frame ones, dropping some. This sample yields about 56,000 clones, of which 86% are seen a single time; less than 9% belongs to the top ten. This material consisted of peripheral blood, taken 28 days after the second AZD1222 dose. The source of these receptors is an adult who received the AZD1222 COVID-19 vaccine. The CDR3 runs from the conserved cysteine through the conserved F or W. The D gene is left open where the match is weak. Clone size is stated in some rows and not others, as once, few, many or a class when expanded.

j_gene | abundance | d_gene | v_gene | CDR3nt | CDR3aa
TRBJ1-1 | . | . | TRBV4-3 | TGCGCCAGCAGCCAAGTCCAGAAGAACACTGAAGCTTTCTTT | CASSQVQKNTEAFF
TRBJ2-5 | . | . | TRBV19 | TGTGCCACCTCTAGGGGGGAGACCCAGTACTTC | CATSRGETQYF
TRBJ2-2 | . | TRBD2 | TRBV5-5 | TGTGCCAGCAGCTTGTTGACTAGCGGTAACACCGGGGAGCTGTTTTTT | CASSLLTSGNTGELFF
TRBJ2-1 | once | . | TRBV11-1 | TGTGCCAGCAGCTTATCCAATGAGCAGTTCTTC | CASSLSNEQFF
TRBJ1-2 | . | . | TRBV14 | TGTGCCAGCAGCCAATCGCACAGTGCATCCCGTGGCTACACCTTC | CASSQSHSASRGYTF
TRBJ2-7 | . | TRBD1 | TRBV11-2 | TGTGCCAGCAGCTTATCCGGGACAGGAAGAATCTACGAGCAGTACTTC | CASSLSGTGRIYEQYF
TRBJ1-5 | . | . | TRBV28 | TGTGCCAGTAAACCCTTTTACAGAGACCTGCCCCAGCATTTT | CASKPFYRDLPQHF
TRBJ1-1 | . | . | TRBV30 | TGTGCCTGGAGTGTTTTAGGGGATGCAGCTTTCTTT | CAWSVLGDAAFF
TRBJ2-1 | once | . | TRBV7-2 | TGTGCCAGCAGCTTAGAGGGATCCTACAATGAGCAGTTCTTC | CASSLEGSYNEQFF
TRBJ1-2 | . | . | TRBV2 | TGTGCCAGCAGTAGCCCGGGGGCTCGGGGCTACACCTTC | CASSSPGARGYTF
TRBJ2-7 | . | . | TRBV24-1 | TGTGCCACGGGGAAGGACAGCTACGAGCAGTACTTC | CATGKDSYEQYF
TRBJ2-3 | . | . | TRBV19 | TGTGCCAGTAGTTGGGGCGTTCGGTACACAGATACGCAGTATTTT | CASSWGVRYTDTQYF
TRBJ1-1 | . | . | TRBV6-5 | TGTGCCAGCAGTTACCTGATCGAGAACACTGAAGCTTTCTTT | CASSYLIENTEAFF
TRBJ1-5 | . | . | TRBV18 | TGTGCCAGCTCACCACGTCCCGGGATGAATCAGCCCCAGCATTTT | CASSPRPGMNQPQHF
TRBJ2-2 | . | TRBD2 | TRBV5-1 | TGCGCCAGCAGCTCCCTAGCGGGTTTCAACACCGGGGAGCTGTTTTTT | CASSSLAGFNTGELFF
TRBJ1-2 | . | TRBD1 | TRBV9 | TGTGCCAGCAGCGGTACAGGGGCTGAAGGCTACACCTTC | CASSGTGAEGYTF
TRBJ1-1 | . | . | TRBV19 | TGTGCCAGTAGTTCCCCCTTCGGGGGGCTGGGGAACACTGAAGCTTTCTTT | CASSSPFGGLGNTEAFF
TRBJ2-7 | . | . | TRBV3-1/TRBV3-2 | TGTGCCAGCAGCCACGGACTAAGGTCCTACGAGCAGTACTTC | CASSHGLRSYEQYF
TRBJ2-7 | once | . | TRBV20-1 | TGCAGTGCTAGTAGCAGGGTGCCCTACGAGCAGTACTTC | CSASSRVPYEQYF
TRBJ1-2 | . | . | TRBV7-3 | TGTGCCAGCAGCTTAATCGCCGGCGGTTACGGCTACACCTTC | CASSLIAGGYGYTF
TRBJ1-3 | . | TRBD1 | TRBV28 | TGTGCCAGCAGTCTTGACGCCGGGACAGCTGGAAACACCATATATTTT | CASSLDAGTAGNTIYF
TRBJ2-7 | once | . | TRBV28 | TGTGCCAGCGCAGGACCCTACGAGCAGTACTTC | CASAGPYEQYF
TRBJ2-1 | . | . | TRBV28 | TGTGCCAGCAGTGACCCCCGACCCAGTGAGCAGTTCTTC | CASSDPRPSEQFF
TRBJ1-5 | . | . | TRBV6-1 | TGTGCCAGCAGTGAAATAGTCAATCAGCCCCAGCATTTT | CASSEIVNQPQHF
TRBJ1-1 | few | TRBD1 | TRBV9 | TGTGCCAGCAGCGTAAACAGGGGGAACACTGAAGCTTTCTTT | CASSVNRGNTEAFF
TRBJ1-1 | . | . | TRBV14 | TGTGCCAGCCCCTCCTATCTGACAGGGAACACTGAAGCTTTCTTT | CASPSYLTGNTEAFF
TRBJ1-3 | . | TRBD1 | TRBV30 | TGTGCCTGGAGTGTAGCTCGAACAGGGGGCGCTGGAAACACCATATATTTT | CAWSVARTGGAGNTIYF
TRBJ2-5 | . | . | TRBV5-1 | TGCGCCAGCAGCTTGGGGCTAGCGAACGGAGAGACCCAGTACTTC | CASSLGLANGETQYF
TRBJ2-2 | few | TRBD2 | TRBV10-2 | TGCGCCAGCAGGCCAGCGGGAGGGCCAGGTGGGGAGCTGTTTTTT | CASRPAGGPGGELFF
TRBJ2-5 | . | . | TRBV18 | TGTGCCAGCTCACCTCAGAATGGAGAGACCCAGTACTTC | CASSPQNGETQYF
TRBJ2-2 | . | . | TRBV21-1 | TGTGCCAGCAGCACGCACAGGGATACCGGGGAGCTGTTTTTT | CASSTHRDTGELFF
TRBJ1-4 | few | TRBD1 | TRBV7-2 | TGTGCCAGCAGCTTAGGGACAGGGAGCGTTGAAAAACTGTTTTTT | CASSLGTGSVEKLFF
TRBJ2-1 | . | . | TRBV14 | TGTGCCAGCAGCCAAGATCTAGGAGGAAACTACAATGAGCAGTTCTTC | CASSQDLGGNYNEQFF
TRBJ1-2 | . | . | TRBV2 | TGTGCCAGCACGCTTCGGGATGGGGACTTTTATGGCTACACCTTC | CASTLRDGDFYGYTF
TRBJ2-7 | large | . | TRBV18 | TGTGCCAGCTCACCTTTCGGGGACTCCTACGAGCAGTACTTC | CASSPFGDSYEQYF
TRBJ2-7 | . | . | TRBV27 | TGTGCCAGTTTGAAGGGCTACGAGCAGTACTTC | CASLKGYEQYF
TRBJ1-1 | . | . | TRBV5-6 | TGTGCCAGCAGCTTGACAGCGAACACTGAAGCTTTCTTT | CASSLTANTEAFF
TRBJ2-3 | . | TRBD2 | TRBV7-2 | TGTGCCAGCAGCTTTACTAGCGGGATTGTAGATACGCAGTATTTT | CASSFTSGIVDTQYF
TRBJ2-7 | . | TRBD1 | TRBV6-5 | TGTGCCAGCAGCCAACTACACAGGGGCGGCGAGCAGTACTTC | CASSQLHRGGEQYF
TRBJ1-5 | . | . | TRBV7-2 | TGTGCCAGCAGCCCATACAGGGATAGCAATCAGCCCCAGCATTTT | CASSPYRDSNQPQHF
TRBJ1-2 | once | . | TRBV18 | TGTGCCAGCTCACCACCGGGCAGATCCTATGGCTACACCTTC | CASSPPGRSYGYTF
TRBJ1-1 | . | . | TRBV5-1 | TGCGCCAGCAGCTTGGGACAGCCAAAGATGAACACTGAAGCTTTCTTT | CASSLGQPKMNTEAFF
TRBJ1-1 | . | . | TRBV5-5 | TGTGCCAGCAGCTCCCGGGACGGTGAAGCTTTCTTT | CASSSRDGEAFF
TRBJ2-6 | . | . | TRBV7-9 | TGTGCCAGCAGCGACCCCGGGTCTGGGGCCAACGTCCTGACTTTC | CASSDPGSGANVLTF
TRBJ1-3 | once | . | TRBV28 | TGTGCCAGCATTACGGGGGTTGGTGGAAACACCATATATTTT | CASITGVGGNTIYF
TRBJ2-1 | . | . | TRBV27 | TGTGCCAGCAGTTTAAGGGGCAGGGCCGACAATGAGCAGTTCTTC | CASSLRGRADNEQFF
TRBJ1-4 | . | . | TRBV6-5 | TGTGCCAGCAGGAGGGGGGACGTTACTAATGAAAAACTGTTTTTT | CASRRGDVTNEKLFF
TRBJ1-1 | . | TRBD1 | TRBV11-3 | TGTGCCAGCAGCTTAGAACAGGGGTCCACTGAAGCTTTCTTT | CASSLEQGSTEAFF
TRBJ2-1 | . | . | TRBV6-5 | TGTGCCAGCAGTTACAGAGGGGACAATGAGCAGTTCTTC | CASSYRGDNEQFF
TRBJ2-1 | few | . | TRBV27 | TGTGCCAGCAGTTTGGTAGGGAGCCATGAGCAGTTCTTC | CASSLVGSHEQFF
TRBJ2-1 | . | TRBD2 | TRBV11-3 | TGTGCCAGCAGCTTAGGGGGACTAGCGGGAGGTAAAAATGAGCAGTTCTTC | CASSLGGLAGGKNEQFF
TRBJ2-7 | . | . | TRBV7-9 | TGTGCCAGCAGCTTACGGGACGGGAGCTCCTACGAGCAGTACTTC | CASSLRDGSSYEQYF
TRBJ1-5 | . | . | TRBV29-1 | TGCAGCGTTGGTGCCAGGGATCAGCCCCAGCATTTT | CSVGARDQPQHF